This T cell receptor beta chain was recorded in a study of blood T cell repertoires in COVID-19. Study information: Researchers got acute and convalescent COVID-19 samples from the United States, Italy and Spain. From T cells, B-cell-depleted T cells, or PBMCs came the material, which was cDNA or gDNA.

This clone was found once. Authors' methods: Estimation of nucleated cell counts relied on the amplification of reference gene primers. This table comes from immunoSEQ multiplex PCR, and its TCRdb copy is limited to in-frame clones, with some not included. For V, J and clone size, that table is used; D and trimming come from the DNA. The sample shows roughly 23,000 clones, about 90% of them seen only once. This CDR3 contains 16 residues. The receptor's source is a woman at least 80 years old with active COVID-19. V gene TRBV21-1 combines with J gene TRBJ2-5; the table's D call, TRBD1, was not checked against the DNA. TRBV21-1 is classified as a pseudogene. Sequenced: peripheral blood. This CDR3 reads CASSKESDYLSETQYF. CDR3 in DNA: TGTGCCAGCAGCAAAGAGTCAGATTATTTGTCAGAGACCCAGTACTTC.